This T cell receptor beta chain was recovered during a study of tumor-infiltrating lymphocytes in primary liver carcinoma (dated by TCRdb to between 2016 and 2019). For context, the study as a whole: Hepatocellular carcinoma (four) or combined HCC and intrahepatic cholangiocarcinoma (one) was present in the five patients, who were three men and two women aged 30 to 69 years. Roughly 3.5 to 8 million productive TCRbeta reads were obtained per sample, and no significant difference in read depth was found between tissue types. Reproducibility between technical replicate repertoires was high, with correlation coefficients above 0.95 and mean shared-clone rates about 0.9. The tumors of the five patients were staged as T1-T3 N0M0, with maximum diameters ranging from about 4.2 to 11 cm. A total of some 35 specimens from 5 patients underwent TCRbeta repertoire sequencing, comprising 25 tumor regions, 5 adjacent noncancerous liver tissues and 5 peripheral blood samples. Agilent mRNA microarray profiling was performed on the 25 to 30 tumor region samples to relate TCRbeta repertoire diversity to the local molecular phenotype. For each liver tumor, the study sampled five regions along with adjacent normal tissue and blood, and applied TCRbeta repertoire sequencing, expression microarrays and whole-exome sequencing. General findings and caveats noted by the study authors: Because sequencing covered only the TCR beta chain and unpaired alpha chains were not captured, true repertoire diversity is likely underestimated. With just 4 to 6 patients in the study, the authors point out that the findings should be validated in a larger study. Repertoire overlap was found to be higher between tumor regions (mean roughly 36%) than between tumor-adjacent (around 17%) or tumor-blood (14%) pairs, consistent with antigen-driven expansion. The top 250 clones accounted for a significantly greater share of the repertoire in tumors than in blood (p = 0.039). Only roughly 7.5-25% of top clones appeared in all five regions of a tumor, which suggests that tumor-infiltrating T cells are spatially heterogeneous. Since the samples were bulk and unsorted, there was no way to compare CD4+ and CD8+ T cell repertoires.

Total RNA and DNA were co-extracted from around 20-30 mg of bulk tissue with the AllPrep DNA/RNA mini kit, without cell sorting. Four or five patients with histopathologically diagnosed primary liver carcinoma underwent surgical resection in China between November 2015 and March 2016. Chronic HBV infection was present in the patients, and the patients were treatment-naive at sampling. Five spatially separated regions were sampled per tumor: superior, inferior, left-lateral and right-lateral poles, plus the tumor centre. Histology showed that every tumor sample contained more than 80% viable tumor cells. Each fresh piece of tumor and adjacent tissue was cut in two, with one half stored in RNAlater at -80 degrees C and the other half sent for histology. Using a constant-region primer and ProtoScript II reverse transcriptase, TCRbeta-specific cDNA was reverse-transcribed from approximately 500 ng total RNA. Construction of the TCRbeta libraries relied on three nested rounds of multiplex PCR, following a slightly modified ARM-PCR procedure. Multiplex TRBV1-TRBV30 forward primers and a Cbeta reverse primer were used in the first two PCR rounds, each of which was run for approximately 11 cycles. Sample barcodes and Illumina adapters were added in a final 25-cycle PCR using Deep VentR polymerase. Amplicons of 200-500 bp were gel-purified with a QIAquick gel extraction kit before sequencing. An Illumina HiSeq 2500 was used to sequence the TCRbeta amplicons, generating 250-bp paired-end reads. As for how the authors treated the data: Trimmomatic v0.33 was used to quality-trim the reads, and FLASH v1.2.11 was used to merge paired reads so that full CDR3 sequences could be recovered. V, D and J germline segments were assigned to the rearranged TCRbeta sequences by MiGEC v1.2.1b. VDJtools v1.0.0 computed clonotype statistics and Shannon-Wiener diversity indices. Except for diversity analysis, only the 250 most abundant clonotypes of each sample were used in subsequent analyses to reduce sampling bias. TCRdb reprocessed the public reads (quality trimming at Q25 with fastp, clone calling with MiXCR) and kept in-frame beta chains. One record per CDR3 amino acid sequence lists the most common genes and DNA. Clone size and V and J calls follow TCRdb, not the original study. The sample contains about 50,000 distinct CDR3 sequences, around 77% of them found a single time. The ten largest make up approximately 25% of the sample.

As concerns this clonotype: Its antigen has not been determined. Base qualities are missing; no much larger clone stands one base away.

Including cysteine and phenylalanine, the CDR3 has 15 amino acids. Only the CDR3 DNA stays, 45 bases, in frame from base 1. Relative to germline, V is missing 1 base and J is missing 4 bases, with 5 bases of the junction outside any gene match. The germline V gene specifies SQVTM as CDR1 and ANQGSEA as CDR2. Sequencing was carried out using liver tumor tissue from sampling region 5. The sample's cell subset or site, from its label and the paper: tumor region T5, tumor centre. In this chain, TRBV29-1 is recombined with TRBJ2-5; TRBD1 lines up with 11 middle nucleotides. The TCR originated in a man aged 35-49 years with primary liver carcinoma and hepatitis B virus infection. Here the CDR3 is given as CSVEVDRGLAETQYF. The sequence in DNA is TGCAGCGTTGAAGTGGACAGGGGGCTGGCAGAGACCCAGTACTTC. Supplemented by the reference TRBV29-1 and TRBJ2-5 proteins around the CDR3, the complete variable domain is SAVISQKPSRDICQRGTSLTIQCQVDSQVTMMFWYRQQPGQSLTLIATANQGSEATYESGFVIDKFPISRPNLTFSTLTVSNMSPEDSSIYLCSVEVDRGLAETQYFGPGTRLLVL.